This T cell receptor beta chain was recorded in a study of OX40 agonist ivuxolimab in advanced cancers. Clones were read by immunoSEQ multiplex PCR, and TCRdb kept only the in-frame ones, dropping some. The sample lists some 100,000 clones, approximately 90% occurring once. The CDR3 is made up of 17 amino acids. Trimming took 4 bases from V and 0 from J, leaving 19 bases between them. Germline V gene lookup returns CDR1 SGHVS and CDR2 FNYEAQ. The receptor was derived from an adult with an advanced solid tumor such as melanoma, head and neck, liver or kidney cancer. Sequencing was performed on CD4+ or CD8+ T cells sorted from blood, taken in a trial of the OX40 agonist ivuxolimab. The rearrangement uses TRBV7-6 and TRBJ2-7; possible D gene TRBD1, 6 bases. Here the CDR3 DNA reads TGTGCCAGCAGCTCCAGAACCGGGACACCGAGCTCCTACGAGCAGTACTTC. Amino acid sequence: CASSSRTGTPSSYEQYF.